The subject of this entry is one T cell receptor (beta chain). The target antigen is unknown. The regulatory T cell sort gate was CD4+CD25hiCD127low/negative. Controls came from healthy donors unrelated to patients. TCRdb's copy holds only in-frame clones and misses some; the assay was immunoSEQ multiplex PCR. The sample shows approximately 18,000 clones, 85% to 95% of them seen only once. This sample is drawn from a study of B cell selection in AIRE deficiency. Study conclusions and caveats: Healthy donors alone shared roughly 32% of several thousand Treg sequences; patients alone about 10%. Shared Treg sequences were biased toward short CDR3s with few non-templated nucleotide insertions.

Germline lookup yields CDR1 LGHNA and CDR2 YNFKEQ. CDR3 length equals 16 residues. Trimming took off 4 bases at V and 1 base at J, with 13 bases between the two ends. The chain joins TRBV4-2 to TRBJ2-2; D is ambiguous. The material sequenced was CD4+CD25+ Tregs sorted from PBMCs. The sequence came from a human donor in good health. CDR3 residues: CASSPDWRKNTGELFF. In DNA, the CDR3 is TGTGCCAGCAGCCCCGACTGGCGGAAGAACACCGGGGAGCTGTTTTTT.